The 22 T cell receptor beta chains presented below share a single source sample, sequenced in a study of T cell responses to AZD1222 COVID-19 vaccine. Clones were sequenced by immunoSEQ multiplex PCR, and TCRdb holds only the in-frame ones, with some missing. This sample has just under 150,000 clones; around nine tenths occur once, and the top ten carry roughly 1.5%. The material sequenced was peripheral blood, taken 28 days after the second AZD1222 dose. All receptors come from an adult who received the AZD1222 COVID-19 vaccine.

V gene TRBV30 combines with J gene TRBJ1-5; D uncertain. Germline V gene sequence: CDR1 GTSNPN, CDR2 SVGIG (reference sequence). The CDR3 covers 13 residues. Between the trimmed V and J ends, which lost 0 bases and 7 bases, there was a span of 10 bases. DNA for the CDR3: TGTGCCTGGAGTGTAGAGGGTGGCCAGCCCCAGCATTTT. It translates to CAWSVEGGQPQHF.

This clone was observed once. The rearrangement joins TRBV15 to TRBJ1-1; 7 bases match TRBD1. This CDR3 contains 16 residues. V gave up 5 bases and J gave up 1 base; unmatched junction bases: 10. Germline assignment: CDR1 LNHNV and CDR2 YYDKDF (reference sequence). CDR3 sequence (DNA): TGTGCCACCAGCCTACAACCGACAGGGCGGAACACTGAAGCTTTCTTT. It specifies CATSLQPTGRNTEAFF. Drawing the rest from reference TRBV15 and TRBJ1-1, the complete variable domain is DAMVIQNPRYQVTQFGKPVTLSCSQTLNHNVMYWYQQKSSQAPKLLFHYYDKDFNNEADTPDNFQSRRPNTSFCFLDIRSPGLGDTAMYLCATSLQPTGRNTEAFFGQGTRLTVV.

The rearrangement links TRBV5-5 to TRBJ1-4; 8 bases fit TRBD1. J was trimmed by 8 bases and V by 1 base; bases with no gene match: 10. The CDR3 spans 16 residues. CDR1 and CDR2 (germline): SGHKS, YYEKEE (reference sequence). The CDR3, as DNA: TGTGCCAGCAGCTTGAGGGCGACAGGGGAGGGGGAAAAACTGTTTTTT. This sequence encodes CASSLRATGEGEKLFF.

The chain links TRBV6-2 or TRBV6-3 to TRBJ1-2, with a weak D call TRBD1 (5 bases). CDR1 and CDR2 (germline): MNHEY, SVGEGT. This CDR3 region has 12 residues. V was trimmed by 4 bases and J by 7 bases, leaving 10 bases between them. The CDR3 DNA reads TGTGCCAGCAGTTCTGGGACCCTTGGCTACACCTTC. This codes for CASSSGTLGYTF.

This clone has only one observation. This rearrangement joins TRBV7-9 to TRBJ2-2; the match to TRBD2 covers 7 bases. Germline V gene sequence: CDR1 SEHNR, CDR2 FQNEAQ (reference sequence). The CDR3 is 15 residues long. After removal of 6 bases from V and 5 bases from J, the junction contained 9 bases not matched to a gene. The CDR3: CASSSTSPGTGELFF. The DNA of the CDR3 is TGTGCCAGCAGTTCGACTAGCCCGGGTACCGGGGAGCTGTTTTTT.

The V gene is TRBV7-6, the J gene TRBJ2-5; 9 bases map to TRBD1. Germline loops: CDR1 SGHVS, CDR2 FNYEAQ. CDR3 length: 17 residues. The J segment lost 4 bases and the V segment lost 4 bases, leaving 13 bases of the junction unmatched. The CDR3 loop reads CASSYFLSQGALETQYF. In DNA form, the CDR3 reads TGTGCCAGCAGCTACTTCTTATCACAGGGGGCCTTAGAGACCCAGTACTTC.

The chain's CDR3 is CASSPRPYEQYF. Here the CDR3 DNA reads TGTGCCAGCAGCCCTCGACCCTACGAGCAGTACTTC. The chain couples TRBV7-9 to TRBJ2-7; D is undetermined. The ends were cut back, 5 bases at V and 2 bases at J, with 7 bases in the middle. The germline gives CDR1 SEHNR, CDR2 FQNEAQ (reference sequence). The CDR3 is 12 amino acids.

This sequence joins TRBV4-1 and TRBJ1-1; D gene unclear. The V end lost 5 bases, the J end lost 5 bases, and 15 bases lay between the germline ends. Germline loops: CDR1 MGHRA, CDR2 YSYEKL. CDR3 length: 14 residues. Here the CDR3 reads CASSARVRETEAFF. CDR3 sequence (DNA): TGCGCCAGCAGCGCCCGGGTTAGGGAAACTGAAGCTTTCTTT.

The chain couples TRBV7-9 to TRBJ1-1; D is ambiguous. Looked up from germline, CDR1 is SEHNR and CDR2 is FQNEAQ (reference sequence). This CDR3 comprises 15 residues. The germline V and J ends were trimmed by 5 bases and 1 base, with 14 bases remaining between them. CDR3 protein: CASSPGRTENTEAFF. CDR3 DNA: TGTGCCAGCAGCCCCGGCCGGACCGAGAACACTGAAGCTTTCTTT.

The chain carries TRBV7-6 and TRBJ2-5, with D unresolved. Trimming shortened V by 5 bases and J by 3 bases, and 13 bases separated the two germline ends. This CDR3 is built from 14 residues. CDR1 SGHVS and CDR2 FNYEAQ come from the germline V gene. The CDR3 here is CASSAWTEKETQYF. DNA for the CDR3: TGTGCCAGCAGCGCTTGGACGGAGAAAGAGACCCAGTACTTC.

CDR3 nucleotide sequence: TGTGCCAGCAGCTCCCCTTGGGGGGGGAGGGGCACCGGGGAGCTGTTTTTT. This sequence encodes CASSSPWGGRGTGELFF. The V gene is TRBV11-2, the J gene TRBJ2-2, with 7 bases matching TRBD2. Germline V lookup: CDR1 SGHAT, CDR2 FQNNGV. The CDR3 consists of 17 residues. With 4 bases clipped from V and 4 bases from J, the junction kept 12 bases outside the gene matches.

Here the CDR3 DNA reads TGTGCCAGTAGTATAGGCGAGGGGAACGAGCAGTACTTC. Encoded protein: CASSIGEGNEQYF. The V and J genes are TRBV19 and TRBJ2-7, with D possibly being TRBD1 or TRBD2 (5 bases each). V shed 1 base and J shed 5 bases, with 9 bases lying between them. This CDR3 comprises 13 residues. Per the germline V gene, CDR1 is LNHDA and CDR2 is SQIVND (reference sequence).

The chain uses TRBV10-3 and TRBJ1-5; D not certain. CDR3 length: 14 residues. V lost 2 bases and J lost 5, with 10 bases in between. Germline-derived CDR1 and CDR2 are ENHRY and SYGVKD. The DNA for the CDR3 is TGTGCCATCAGTGAGCAGGCATTCGATCAGCCCCAGCATTTT. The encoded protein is CAISEQAFDQPQHF.

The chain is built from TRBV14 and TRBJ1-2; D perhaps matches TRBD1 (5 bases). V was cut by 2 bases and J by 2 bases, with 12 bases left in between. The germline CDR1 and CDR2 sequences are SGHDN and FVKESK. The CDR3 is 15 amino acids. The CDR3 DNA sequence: TGTGCCAGCAGCCAACGTCGGGGACCGAACTATGGCTACACCTTC. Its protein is CASSQRRGPNYGYTF.

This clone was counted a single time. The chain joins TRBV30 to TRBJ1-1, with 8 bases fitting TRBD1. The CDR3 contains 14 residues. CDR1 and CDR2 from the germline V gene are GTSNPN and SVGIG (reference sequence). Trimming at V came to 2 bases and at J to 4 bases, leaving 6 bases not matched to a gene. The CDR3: CAWSIRTGSTEAFF. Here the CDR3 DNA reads TGTGCCTGGAGTATTAGGACAGGGAGCACTGAAGCTTTCTTT.

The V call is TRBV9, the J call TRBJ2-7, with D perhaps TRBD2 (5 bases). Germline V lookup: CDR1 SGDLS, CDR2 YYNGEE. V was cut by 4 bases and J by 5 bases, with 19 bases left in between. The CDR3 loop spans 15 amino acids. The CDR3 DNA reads TGTGCCAGCAGCATCCAACCCGGGGTTCTCCACGAGCAGTACTTC. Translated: CASSIQPGVLHEQYF.

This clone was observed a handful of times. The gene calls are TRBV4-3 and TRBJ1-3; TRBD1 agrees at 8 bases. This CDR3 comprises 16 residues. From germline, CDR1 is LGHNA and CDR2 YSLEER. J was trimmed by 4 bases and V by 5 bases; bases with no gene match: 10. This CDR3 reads CASSEATGAGGNTIYF. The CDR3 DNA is TGCGCCAGCAGCGAGGCGACAGGGGCTGGGGGAAACACCATATATTTT.

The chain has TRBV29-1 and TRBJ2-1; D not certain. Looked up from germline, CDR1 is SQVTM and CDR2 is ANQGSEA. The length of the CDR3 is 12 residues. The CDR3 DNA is TGCAGTGTACCATTGCGCCCCCCGAAGGAGTTCTTC. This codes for CSVPLRPPKEFF.

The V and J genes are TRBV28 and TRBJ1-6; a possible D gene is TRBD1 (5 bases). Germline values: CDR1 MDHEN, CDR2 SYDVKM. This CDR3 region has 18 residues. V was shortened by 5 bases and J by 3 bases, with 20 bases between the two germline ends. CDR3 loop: CASSRQLTDLSYNSPLHF. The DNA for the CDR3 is TGTGCCAGCAGTCGTCAATTGACAGACCTTAGCTATAATTCACCCCTCCACTTT. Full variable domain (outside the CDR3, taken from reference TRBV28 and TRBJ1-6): DVKVTQSSRYLVKRTGEKVFLECVQDMDHENMFWYRQDPGLGLRLIYFSYDVKMKEKGDIPEGYSVSREKKERFSLILESASTNQTSMYLCASSRQLTDLSYNSPLHFGNGTRLTVT.

In DNA form, the CDR3 reads TGTGCCTGGAGTGAAAAGTCGGGACAGGGGGTGGAAAAACTGTTTTTT. Residues: CAWSEKSGQGVEKLFF. This chain links TRBV30 with TRBJ1-4; 11 positions match TRBD1. V lost 1 base to trimming and J lost 8 bases; unmatched junction nucleotides: 9. CDR3 length: 16 residues. Germline V gene sequence: CDR1 GTSNPN, CDR2 SVGIG (reference sequence).

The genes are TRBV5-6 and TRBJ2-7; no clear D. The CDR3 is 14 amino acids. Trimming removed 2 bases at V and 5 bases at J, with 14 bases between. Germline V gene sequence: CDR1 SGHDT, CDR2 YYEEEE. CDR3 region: CASSFPPDGDEQYF. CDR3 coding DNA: TGTGCCAGCAGCTTCCCCCCGGATGGGGACGAGCAGTACTTC.

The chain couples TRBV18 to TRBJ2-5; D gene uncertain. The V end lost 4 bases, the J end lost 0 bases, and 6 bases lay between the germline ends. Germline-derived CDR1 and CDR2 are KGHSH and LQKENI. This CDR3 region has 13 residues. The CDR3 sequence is CASSLTNQETQYF. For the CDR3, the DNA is TGTGCCAGCTCACTAACAAACCAAGAGACCCAGTACTTC.